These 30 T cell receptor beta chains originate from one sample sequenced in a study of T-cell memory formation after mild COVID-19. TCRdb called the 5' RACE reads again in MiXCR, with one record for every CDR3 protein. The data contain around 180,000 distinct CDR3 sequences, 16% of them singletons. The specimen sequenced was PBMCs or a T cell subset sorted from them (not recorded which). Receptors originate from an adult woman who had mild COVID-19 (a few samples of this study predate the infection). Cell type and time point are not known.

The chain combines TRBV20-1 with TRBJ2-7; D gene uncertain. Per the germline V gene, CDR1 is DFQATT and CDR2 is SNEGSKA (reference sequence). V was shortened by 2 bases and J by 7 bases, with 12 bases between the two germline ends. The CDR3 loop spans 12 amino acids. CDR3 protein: CSARLPSTEQYF. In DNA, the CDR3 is TGCAGTGCTAGACTCCCTTCGACAGAGCAGTACTTC.

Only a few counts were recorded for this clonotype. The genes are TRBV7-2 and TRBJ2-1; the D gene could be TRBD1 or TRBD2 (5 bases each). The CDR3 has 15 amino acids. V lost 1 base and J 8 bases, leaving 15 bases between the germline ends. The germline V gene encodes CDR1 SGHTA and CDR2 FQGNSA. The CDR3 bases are TGTGCCAGCAGCTTAGTTGGGACCCGGGGCGATGAGCAGTTCTTC. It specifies CASSLVGTRGDEQFF.

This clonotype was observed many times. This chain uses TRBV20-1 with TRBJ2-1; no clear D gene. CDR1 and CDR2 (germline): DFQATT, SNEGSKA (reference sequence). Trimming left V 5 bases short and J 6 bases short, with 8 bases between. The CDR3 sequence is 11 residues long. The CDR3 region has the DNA TGCAGTGCTCCTATCTCCAATGAGCAGTTCTTC. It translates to CSAPISNEQFF.

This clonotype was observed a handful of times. CDR3 protein: CASSARFRNPGATTYGYTF. As DNA, the CDR3 is TGTGCCAGCAGTGCCCGTTTCCGAAACCCAGGGGCCACGACCTATGGCTACACCTTC. V usage is TRBV12-3 or TRBV12-4 and J usage is TRBJ1-2; perhaps TRBD1 as D (6 bases). Trimming shortened V by 5 bases and J by 4 bases, and 29 bases separated the two germline ends. This CDR3 has 19 amino acids.

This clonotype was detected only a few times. CDR3 region: CASSRLREGSTEAFF. The CDR3 DNA sequence: TGTGCCAGCAGTCGCCTAAGAGAAGGGAGCACTGAAGCTTTCTTT. The genes are TRBV6-5 and TRBJ1-1, with D hard to call. This CDR3 has 15 residues. Trimming removed 5 bases at V and 4 bases at J, with 17 bases between. Germline CDR1 is MNHEY and CDR2 is SVGAGI.

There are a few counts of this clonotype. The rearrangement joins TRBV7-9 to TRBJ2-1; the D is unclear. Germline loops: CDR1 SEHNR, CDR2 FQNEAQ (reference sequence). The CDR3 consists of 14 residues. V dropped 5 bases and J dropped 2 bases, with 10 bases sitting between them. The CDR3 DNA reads TGTGCCAGCAGCCCCGGGCAGCCCTACAATGAGCAGTTCTTC. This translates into CASSPGQPYNEQFF.

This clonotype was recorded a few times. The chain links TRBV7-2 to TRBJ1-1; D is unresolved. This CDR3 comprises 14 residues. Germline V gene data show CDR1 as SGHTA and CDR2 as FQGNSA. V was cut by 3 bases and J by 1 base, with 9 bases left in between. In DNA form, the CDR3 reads TGTGCCAGCAGCTTCAGCGCCTCGAACACTGAAGCTTTCTTT. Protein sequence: CASSFSASNTEAFF.

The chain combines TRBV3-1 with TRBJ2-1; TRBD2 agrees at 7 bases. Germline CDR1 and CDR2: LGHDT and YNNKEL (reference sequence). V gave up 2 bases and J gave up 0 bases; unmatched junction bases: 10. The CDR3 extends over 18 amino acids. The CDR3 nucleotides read TGTGCCAGCAGCCAACGTATGAGCGGGGTGAGCTCCTACAATGAGCAGTTCTTC. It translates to CASSQRMSGVSSYNEQFF.

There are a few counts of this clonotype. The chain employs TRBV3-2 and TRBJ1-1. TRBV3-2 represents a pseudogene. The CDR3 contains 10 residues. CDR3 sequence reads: CASSDTEAFF. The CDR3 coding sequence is TGTGCCAGCAGCGACACTGAAGCTTTCTTT.

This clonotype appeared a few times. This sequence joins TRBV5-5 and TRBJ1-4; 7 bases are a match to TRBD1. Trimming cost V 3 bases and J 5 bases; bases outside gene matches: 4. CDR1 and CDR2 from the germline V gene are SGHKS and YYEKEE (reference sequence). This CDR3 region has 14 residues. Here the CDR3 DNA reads TGTGCCAGCAGCTCCGGGACAGCGAATGAAAAACTGTTTTTT. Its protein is CASSSGTANEKLFF.

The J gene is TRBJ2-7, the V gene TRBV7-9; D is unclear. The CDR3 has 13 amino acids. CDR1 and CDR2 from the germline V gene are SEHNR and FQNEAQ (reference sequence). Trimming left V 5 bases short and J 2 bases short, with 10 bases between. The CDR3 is CASSPLYAYEQYF. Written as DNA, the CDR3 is TGTGCCAGCAGCCCTCTTTACGCCTACGAGCAGTACTTC.

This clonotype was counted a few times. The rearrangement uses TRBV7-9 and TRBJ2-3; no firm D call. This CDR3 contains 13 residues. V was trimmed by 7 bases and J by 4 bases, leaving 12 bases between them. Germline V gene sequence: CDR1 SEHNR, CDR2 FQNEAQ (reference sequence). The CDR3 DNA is TGTGCCAGCACGAAGAGCAACCCAGATACGCAGTATTTT. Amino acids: CASTKSNPDTQYF.

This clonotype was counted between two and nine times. The CDR3 protein is CASSHGRGSYEQYF. CDR3 in DNA: TGTGCCAGCAGCCATGGGCGGGGTTCCTACGAGCAGTACTTC. The chain uses TRBV3-1 and TRBJ2-7, with D possibly TRBD2 on 6 matching bases. V was clipped by 3 bases and J by 1 base, with 10 bases between them. This CDR3 has 14 residues. Germline CDR1 LGHDT, CDR2 YNNKEL (reference sequence).

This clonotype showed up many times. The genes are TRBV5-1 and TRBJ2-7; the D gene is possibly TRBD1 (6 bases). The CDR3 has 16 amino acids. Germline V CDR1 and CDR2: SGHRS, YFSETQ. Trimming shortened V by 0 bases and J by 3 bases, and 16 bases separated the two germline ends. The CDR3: CASSLGVGAIGYEQYF. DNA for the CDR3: TGCGCCAGCAGCTTGGGCGTGGGGGCGATCGGCTACGAGCAGTACTTC.

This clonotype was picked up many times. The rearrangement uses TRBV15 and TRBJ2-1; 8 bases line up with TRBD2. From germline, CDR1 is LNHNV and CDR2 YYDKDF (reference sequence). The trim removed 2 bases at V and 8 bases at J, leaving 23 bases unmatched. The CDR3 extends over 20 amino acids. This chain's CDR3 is CATSRTSARGLSGSYYEQFF. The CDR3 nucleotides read TGTGCCACCAGCAGAACTTCAGCGAGGGGACTAAGCGGGAGTTATTATGAGCAGTTCTTC. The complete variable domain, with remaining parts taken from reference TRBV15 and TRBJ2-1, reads DAMVIQNPRYQVTQFGKPVTLSCSQTLNHNVMYWYQQKSSQAPKLLFHYYDKDFNNEADTPDNFQSRRPNTSFCFLDIRSPGLGDTAMYLCATSRTSARGLSGSYYEQFFGPGTRLTVL.

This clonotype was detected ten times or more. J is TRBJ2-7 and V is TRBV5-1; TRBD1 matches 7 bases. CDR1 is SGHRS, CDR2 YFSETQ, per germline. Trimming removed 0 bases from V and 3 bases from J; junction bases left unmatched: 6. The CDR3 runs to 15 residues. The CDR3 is CASSLDGTANYEQYF. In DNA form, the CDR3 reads TGCGCCAGCAGCTTGGACGGGACAGCCAACTACGAGCAGTACTTC. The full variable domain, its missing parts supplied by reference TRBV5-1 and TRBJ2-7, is KAGVTQTPRYLIKTRGQQVTLSCSPISGHRSVSWYQQTPGQGLQFLFEYFSETQRNKGNFPGRFSGRQFSNSRSEMNVSTLELGDSALYLCASSLDGTANYEQYFGPGTRLTVT.

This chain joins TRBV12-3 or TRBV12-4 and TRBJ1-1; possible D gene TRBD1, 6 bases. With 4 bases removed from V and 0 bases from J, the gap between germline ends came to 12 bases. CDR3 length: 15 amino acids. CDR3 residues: CASSSRTVMNTEAFF. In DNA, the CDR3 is TGTGCCAGCAGTTCCAGGACAGTTATGAACACTGAAGCTTTCTTT.

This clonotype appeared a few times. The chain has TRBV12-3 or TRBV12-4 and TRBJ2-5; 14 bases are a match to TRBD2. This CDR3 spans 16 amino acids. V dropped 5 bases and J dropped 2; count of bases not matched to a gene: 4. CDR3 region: CASSPRLAGGQETQYF. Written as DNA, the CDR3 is TGTGCCAGCAGTCCCAGACTAGCGGGGGGGCAAGAGACCCAGTACTTC.

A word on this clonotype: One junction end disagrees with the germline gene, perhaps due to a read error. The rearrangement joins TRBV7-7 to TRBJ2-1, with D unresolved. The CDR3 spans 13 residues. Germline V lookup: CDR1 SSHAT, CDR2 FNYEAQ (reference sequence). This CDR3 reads CASSLSGYNEQFF. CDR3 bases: TGTGCTAGCAGCTTATCCGGTTACAATGAGCAGTTCTTC.

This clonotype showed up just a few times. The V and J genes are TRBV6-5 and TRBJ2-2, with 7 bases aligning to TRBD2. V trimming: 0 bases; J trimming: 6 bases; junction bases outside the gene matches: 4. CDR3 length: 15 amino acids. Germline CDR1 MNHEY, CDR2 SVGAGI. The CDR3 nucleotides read TGTGCCAGCAGTTACTCGTGGGAGGGATCCGGGGAGCTGTTTTTT. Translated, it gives CASSYSWEGSGELFF.

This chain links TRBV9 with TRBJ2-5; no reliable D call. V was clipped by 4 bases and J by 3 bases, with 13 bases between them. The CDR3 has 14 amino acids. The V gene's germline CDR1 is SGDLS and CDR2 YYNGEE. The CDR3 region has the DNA TGTGCCAGCAGCCCAAACCCCGGCAAAGAGACCCAGTACTTC. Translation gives CASSPNPGKETQYF.

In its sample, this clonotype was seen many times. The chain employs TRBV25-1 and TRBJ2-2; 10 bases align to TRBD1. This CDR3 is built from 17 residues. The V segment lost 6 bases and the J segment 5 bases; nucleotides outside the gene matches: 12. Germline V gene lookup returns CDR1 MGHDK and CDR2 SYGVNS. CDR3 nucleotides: TGTGCCAGCAGATCAGACAGGGACAGGGGTAGTACCGGGGAGCTGTTTTTT. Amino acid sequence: CASRSDRDRGSTGELFF.

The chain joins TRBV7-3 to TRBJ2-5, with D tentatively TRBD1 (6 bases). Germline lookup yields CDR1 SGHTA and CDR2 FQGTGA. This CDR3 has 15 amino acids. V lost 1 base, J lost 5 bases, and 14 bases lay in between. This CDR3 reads CASSLSQGRLETQYF. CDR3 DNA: TGTGCCAGCAGCTTAAGTCAGGGGAGATTGGAGACCCAGTACTTC.

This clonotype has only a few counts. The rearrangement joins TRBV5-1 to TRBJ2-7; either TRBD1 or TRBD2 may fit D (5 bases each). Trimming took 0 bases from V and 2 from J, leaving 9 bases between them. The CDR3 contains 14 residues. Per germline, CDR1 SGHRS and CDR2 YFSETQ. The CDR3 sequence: CASSLGGRAYEQYF. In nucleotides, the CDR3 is TGCGCCAGCAGCTTGGGGGGACGGGCCTACGAGCAGTACTTC. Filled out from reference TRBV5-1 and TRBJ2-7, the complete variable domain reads KAGVTQTPRYLIKTRGQQVTLSCSPISGHRSVSWYQQTPGQGLQFLFEYFSETQRNKGNFPGRFSGRQFSNSRSEMNVSTLELGDSALYLCASSLGGRAYEQYFGPGTRLTVT.

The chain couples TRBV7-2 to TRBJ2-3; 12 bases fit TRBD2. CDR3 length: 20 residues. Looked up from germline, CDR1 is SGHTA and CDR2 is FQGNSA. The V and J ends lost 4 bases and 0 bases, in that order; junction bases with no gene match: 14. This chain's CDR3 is CASSSIGLAGPGLSTDTQYF. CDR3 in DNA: TGTGCCAGCAGCTCCATAGGACTAGCGGGACCGGGACTTAGCACAGATACGCAGTATTTT.

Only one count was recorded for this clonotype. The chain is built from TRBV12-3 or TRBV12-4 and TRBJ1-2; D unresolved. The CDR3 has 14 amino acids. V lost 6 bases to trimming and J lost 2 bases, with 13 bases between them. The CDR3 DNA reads TGTGCCAGCAGCGCTGGGCCGGGAAACTATGGCTACACCTTC. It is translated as CASSAGPGNYGYTF.

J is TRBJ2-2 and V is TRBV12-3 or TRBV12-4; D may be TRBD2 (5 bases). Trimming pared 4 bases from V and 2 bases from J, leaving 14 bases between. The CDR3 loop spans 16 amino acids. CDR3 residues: CASSYQDWKNTGELFF. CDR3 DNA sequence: TGTGCCAGCAGTTATCAGGACTGGAAAAACACCGGGGAGCTGTTTTTT.

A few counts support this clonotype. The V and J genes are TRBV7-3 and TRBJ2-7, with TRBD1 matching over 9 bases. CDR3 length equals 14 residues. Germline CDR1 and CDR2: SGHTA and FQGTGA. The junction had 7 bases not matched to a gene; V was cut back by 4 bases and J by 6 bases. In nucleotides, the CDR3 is TGTGCCAGCAGCTCCGGGACAGGGTCCCCCGAGCAGTACTTC. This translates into CASSSGTGSPEQYF.

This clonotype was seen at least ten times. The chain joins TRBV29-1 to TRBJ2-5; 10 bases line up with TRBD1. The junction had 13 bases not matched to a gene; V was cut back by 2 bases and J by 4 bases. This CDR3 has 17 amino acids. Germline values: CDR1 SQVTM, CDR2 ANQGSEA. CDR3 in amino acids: CSVESYSTDRGRETQYF. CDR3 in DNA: TGCAGCGTTGAAAGCTATTCAACGGACAGGGGGAGAGAGACCCAGTACTTC.

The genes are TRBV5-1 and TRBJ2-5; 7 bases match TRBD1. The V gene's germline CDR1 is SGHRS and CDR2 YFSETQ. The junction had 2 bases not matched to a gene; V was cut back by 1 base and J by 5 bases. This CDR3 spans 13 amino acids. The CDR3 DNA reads TGCGCCAGCAGCTTGTTAGGGGGCGAGACCCAGTACTTC. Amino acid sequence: CASSLLGGETQYF. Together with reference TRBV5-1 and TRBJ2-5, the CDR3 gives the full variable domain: KAGVTQTPRYLIKTRGQQVTLSCSPISGHRSVSWYQQTPGQGLQFLFEYFSETQRNKGNFPGRFSGRQFSNSRSEMNVSTLELGDSALYLCASSLLGGETQYFGPGTRLLVL.